This TCR beta chain comes out of a study of cytomegalovirus exposure and HLA in healthy donors. Overall study context: When about 400 donors were genotyped, roughly 82% of them were found to fall in the Caucasian-associated ancestry cluster.

Germline CDR1 and CDR2: SGHNT and YENEEA. V shed 10 bases and J shed 4 bases, with 16 bases lying between them. This CDR3 is built from 14 residues. This clone was observed a handful of times. Antigen specificity is unknown. Primers: 60 Vbeta forward and 13 Jbeta reverse. Using immunoSEQ multiplex PCR, the repertoire was profiled, and TCRdb retains in-frame clones only, with some absent. The data contain 150,000 to 200,000 clones, around 83% of them singletons. Study observations and caveats: Later analysis found that TCR beta chains associated with HLA were more clonally expanded than other, equally common chains. Confirmation was obtained in vitro that a few CMV-associated chains are specific for CMV antigens.

Sequencing input: PBMCs. The chain joins TRBV11-3 to TRBJ2-2; D call uncertain. The receptor comes from a woman between 40 and 55 years old in good health and CMV-seronegative. The CDR3 region is CATERNPLTGELFF. The DNA of the CDR3 is TGTGCCACCGAGAGAAACCCTCTCACCGGGGAGCTGTTTTTT. The whole variable domain, remainder taken from reference TRBV11-3 and TRBJ2-2, is EAGVVQSPRYKIIEKKQPVAFWCNPISGHNTLYWYLQNLGQGPELLIRYENEEAVDDSQLPKDRFSAERLKGVDSTLKIQPAELGDSAVYLCATERNPLTGELFFGEGSRLTVL.